The 26 T cell receptor beta chains below all came from one sample that was sequenced in a study of T cell responses to AZD1222 COVID-19 vaccine. Measured with immunoSEQ multiplex PCR; TCRdb has only the in-frame clones, and not every one. The data hold fewer than 120,000 clones, with around 80% observed a single time. The material sequenced was peripheral blood, taken on day 0 of AZD1222 vaccination. The receptor source for this set is an adult in good health.

This clone was recorded once. The J gene is TRBJ2-5, the V gene TRBV24-1, with D possibly TRBD2 on 7 matching bases. Trimming pared 10 bases from V and 5 bases from J, leaving 16 bases between. Germline V gives CDR1 KGHDR, CDR2 SFDVKD. This CDR3 has 13 amino acids. The CDR3: CATAGGQGETQYF. The CDR3 DNA follows: TGTGCCACTGCCGGGGGGCAGGGGGAGACCCAGTACTTC.

This clone was seen just once. The gene calls are TRBV6-2 or TRBV6-3 and TRBJ1-1; 8 nucleotides line up with TRBD1. The CDR3 spans 14 residues. V trimming: 5 bases; J trimming: 9 bases; junction bases outside the gene matches: 11. Germline CDR1 reads MNHEY; CDR2 reads SVGEGT. CDR3 coding DNA: TGTGCCAGCAGTGGTACAGGGGGATTATTGAAAGCTTTCTTT. This translates into CASSGTGGLLKAFF.

The chain uses TRBV6-2 or TRBV6-3 and TRBJ1-1, with no clear D. CDR3 length: 14 amino acids. Trimming pared 3 bases from V and 11 bases from J, leaving 19 bases between. Germline CDR1 is MNHEY and CDR2 is SVGEGT. The CDR3 DNA sequence: TGTGCCAGCAGTTATGGCGGGAAGACCCTACGGGCTTTCTTT. It specifies CASSYGGKTLRAFF.

The rearrangement joins TRBV7-9 to TRBJ2-1, with 7 nucleotides matching TRBD2. Germline V lookup: CDR1 SEHNR, CDR2 FQNEAQ (reference sequence). V lost 5 bases to trimming and J lost 5 bases; unmatched junction nucleotides: 12. The CDR3 totals 16 residues. In nucleotides, the CDR3 is TGTGCCAGCAGCCCACGCGGGGGAGGTACCGACAATGAGCAGTTCTTC. Residues: CASSPRGGGTDNEQFF.

V gene TRBV4-1 combines with J gene TRBJ1-2; D remains ambiguous. Trimming removed 5 bases at V and 1 base at J, with 20 bases between. The germline gives CDR1 MGHRA, CDR2 YSYEKL. This CDR3 has 17 amino acids. CDR3 loop: CASSSAVLGGDNYGYTF. In DNA, the CDR3 is TGCGCCAGCAGCTCCGCGGTCCTGGGCGGAGATAACTATGGCTACACCTTC.

The chain couples TRBV28 to TRBJ1-5; no firm D call. The CDR3 covers 14 residues. The germline V gene encodes CDR1 MDHEN and CDR2 SYDVKM. V lost 3 bases to trimming and J lost 0 bases, with 6 bases between them. The CDR3 loop is CASSFAYSNQPQHF. CDR3 nucleotides: TGTGCCAGCAGTTTTGCATATAGCAATCAGCCCCAGCATTTT.

The chain recombines TRBV11-2 with TRBJ1-2; TRBD1 matches at 10 bases. CDR1 is SGHAT, CDR2 FQNNGV, per germline. The CDR3 is 16 residues long. The trim removed 5 bases at V and 4 bases at J, leaving 10 bases unmatched. DNA for the CDR3: TGTGCCAGCAGCCCAGAGACAGGGGGCTACATCTATGGCTACACCTTC. Translating gives CASSPETGGYIYGYTF.

On this clone itself: The same CDR3 is also encoded by other DNA sequences in this sample. The chain couples TRBV7-8 to TRBJ2-1; D possibly corresponds to TRBD2 (7 bases). Trimming stripped 4 bases from V and 9 bases from J, with 19 bases between. The germline V gene has CDR1 SGHVS and CDR2 FQNEAQ. This CDR3 has 15 residues. The CDR3 sequence: CASSSYRAGRGEQFF. The CDR3 DNA reads as TGTGCCAGCAGCTCCTACAGGGCGGGGAGGGGTGAGCAGTTCTTC.

The chain combines TRBV7-8 with TRBJ1-2; maybe TRBD1 (5 bases). Looked up from germline, CDR1 is SGHVS and CDR2 is FQNEAQ. The CDR3 spans 14 residues. Trimming removed 5 bases at V and 4 bases at J, with 14 bases between. Here the CDR3 DNA reads TGTGCCAGCAGCCCAAGGGACGGACTCTATGGCTACACCTTC. As protein: CASSPRDGLYGYTF.

The chain uses TRBV6-4 and TRBJ2-5; 11 bases align to TRBD2. V lost 3 bases and J lost 5; bases outside the gene matches: 5. The CDR3 is 15 amino acids. The germline gives CDR1 MRHNA, CDR2 SNTAGT. The CDR3 sequence: CASSELAGAGETQYF. The CDR3 nucleotides are TGTGCCAGCAGTGAACTAGCGGGAGCGGGCGAGACCCAGTACTTC.

In this sample, this clone turned up once. This chain connects TRBV4-3 to TRBJ2-4, with D possibly TRBD2 on 6 matching bases. The CDR3 has 14 amino acids. Trimming took 2 bases from V and 3 from J, leaving 8 bases between them. CDR1 is LGHNA, CDR2 YSLEER, per germline. The CDR3 loop reads CASSQPGVKNIQYF. CDR3 bases: TGCGCCAGCAGCCAACCGGGAGTCAAAAACATTCAGTACTTC.

V and J are TRBV2 and TRBJ2-4, with 7 positions matching TRBD2. Germline trimming cut 6 bases from V and 1 base from J; bases unmatched to any gene: 9. The CDR3 length is 16 residues. Germline V CDR1 and CDR2: SNHLY, FYNNEI. CDR3 sequence reads: CASRGWRETAKNIQYF. CDR3 nucleotides: TGTGCCAGCAGAGGATGGCGGGAGACCGCCAAAAACATTCAGTACTTC. The full variable domain, in which reference TRBV2 and TRBJ2-4 provide the parts outside the CDR3, is EPEVTQTPSHQVTQMGQEVILRCVPISNHLYFYWYRQILGQKVEFLVSFYNNEISEKSEIFDDQFSVERPDGSNFTLKIRSTKLEDSAMYFCASRGWRETAKNIQYFGAGTRLSVL.

The chain combines TRBV9 with TRBJ2-3, with D possibly being TRBD1 (5 bases). This CDR3 is built from 15 residues. CDR1 is SGDLS, CDR2 YYNGEE, per germline. Trimming cost V 0 bases and J 2 bases, with 10 bases left between them. CDR3 residues: CASSVATRVTDTQYF. DNA of the CDR3: TGTGCCAGCAGCGTAGCTACCAGGGTCACAGATACGCAGTATTTT.

The V gene is TRBV28, the J gene TRBJ2-5; D might be TRBD1 (7 bases). Germline assignment: CDR1 MDHEN and CDR2 SYDVKM. The CDR3 is made up of 13 amino acids. V lost 6 bases and J lost 4, with 12 bases in between. For the CDR3, the DNA is TGTGCCAGCAGGCAGGGGGGCAGAGAGACCCAGTACTTC. It specifies CASRQGGRETQYF.

This clone has a single count. The chain joins TRBV6-5 to TRBJ1-1; D perhaps matches TRBD1 (6 bases). The CDR3 consists of 14 residues. Germline V CDR1 and CDR2: MNHEY, SVGAGI. V lost 7 bases and J 9 bases, leaving 21 bases between the germline ends. CDR3 sequence reads: CASNRLGQRVKAFF. The CDR3 bases are TGTGCCAGCAACAGACTTGGACAGAGAGTAAAAGCTTTCTTT.

The genes are TRBV2 and TRBJ2-3, with D unclear. Trimming took 8 bases from V and 2 from J, leaving 17 bases between them. The CDR3 loop spans 15 amino acids. Germline lookup yields CDR1 SNHLY and CDR2 FYNNEI. The CDR3 bases are TGTGCCAGCGGCGATGCGGCCCCCATCACAGATACGCAGTATTTT. Its protein product is CASGDAAPITDTQYF. Combining the CDR3 with reference TRBV2 and TRBJ2-3 gives the whole variable domain EPEVTQTPSHQVTQMGQEVILRCVPISNHLYFYWYRQILGQKVEFLVSFYNNEISEKSEIFDDQFSVERPDGSNFTLKIRSTKLEDSAMYFCASGDAAPITDTQYFGPGTRLTVL.

The chain combines TRBV6-2 or TRBV6-3 with TRBJ2-1; 10 bases are a match to TRBD2. The CDR3 sequence is 15 residues long. Germline V gene lookup returns CDR1 MNHEY and CDR2 SVGEGT. With 2 bases clipped from V and 7 bases from J, the junction kept 5 bases outside the gene matches. CDR3 DNA sequence: TGTGCCAGCAGTTACCTGGCTAGCGGGAGAAATGAGCAGTTCTTC. Amino acid sequence: CASSYLASGRNEQFF.

This clone was recorded many times. The chain is built from TRBV19 and TRBJ1-5, with a possible D match to TRBD1 (5 bases). The germline V gene has CDR1 LNHDA and CDR2 SQIVND (reference sequence). This CDR3 is built from 13 residues. V dropped 3 bases and J dropped 6 bases, with 9 bases sitting between them. As DNA, the CDR3 is TGTGCCAGTAGTATTGAGGGGCGTCAGCCCCAGCATTTT. Residues: CASSIEGRQPQHF. The full variable domain, in which reference TRBV19 and TRBJ1-5 provide the parts outside the CDR3, is DGGITQSPKYLFRKEGQNVTLSCEQNLNHDAMYWYRQDPGQGLRLIYYSQIVNDFQKGDIAEGYSVSREKKESFPLTVTSAQKNPTAFYLCASSIEGRQPQHFGDGTRLSIL.

The chain has TRBV4-1 and TRBJ1-3; TRBD1 agrees at 8 bases. CDR3 size: 20 residues. In germline, CDR1 is MGHRA, CDR2 YSYEKL. V lost 3 bases and J lost 4; bases outside the gene matches: 20. In nucleotides, the CDR3 is TGCGCCAGCAGCCACCCGGGCATGAGACAGGGGCTTACCGGAGGAAACACCATATATTTT. It specifies CASSHPGMRQGLTGGNTIYF.

The V gene is TRBV9, the J gene TRBJ2-5; TRBD2 aligns across 10 bases. CDR1 and CDR2 from the germline V gene are SGDLS and YYNGEE. Unmatched junction bases numbered 4, after V lost 0 bases and J lost 5 bases. The CDR3 spans 15 residues. This chain's CDR3 is CASSVATSGVETQYF. The CDR3 DNA sequence: TGTGCCAGCAGCGTAGCTACTAGCGGGGTTGAGACCCAGTACTTC.

The genes are TRBV7-3 and TRBJ2-1, with 11 bases identical to TRBD2. The CDR3 sequence is 15 residues long. The V gene's germline CDR1 is SGHTA and CDR2 FQGTGA. J was trimmed by 6 bases and V by 2 bases; bases with no gene match: 3. CDR3 DNA: TGTGCCAGCAGCTTAGGGACTAGCGGAGCCAATGAGCAGTTCTTC. It is translated as CASSLGTSGANEQFF.

CDR3 region: CASSFQGGYTF. The CDR3 bases are TGTGCCAGCAGCTTCCAGGGTGGCTACACCTTC. This chain connects TRBV5-6 to TRBJ1-2; a possible D gene is TRBD1 (5 bases). Per germline, CDR1 SGHDT and CDR2 YYEEEE. V lost 2 bases, J lost 7 bases, and 6 bases lay in between. The CDR3 has 11 residues.

The chain has TRBV2 and TRBJ1-1; TRBD1 is a possible D gene (5 bases). With 5 bases removed from V and 7 bases from J, the gap between germline ends came to 8 bases. Germline-derived CDR1 and CDR2 are SNHLY and FYNNEI. The CDR3 spans 11 residues. The CDR3 DNA reads as TGTGCCAGCAGTTATGACAGTGAAGCTTTCTTT. Its protein is CASSYDSEAFF. Full variable domain (missing parts from reference TRBV2 and TRBJ1-1): EPEVTQTPSHQVTQMGQEVILRCVPISNHLYFYWYRQILGQKVEFLVSFYNNEISEKSEIFDDQFSVERPDGSNFTLKIRSTKLEDSAMYFCASSYDSEAFFGQGTRLTVV.

This clone was seen more than once but under ten times. The rearrangement links TRBV27 to TRBJ1-6, with 9 bases identical to TRBD1. Germline CDR1 MNHEY, CDR2 SMNVEV (reference sequence). V trimming: 2 bases; J trimming: 7 bases; junction bases outside the gene matches: 6. This CDR3 is built from 16 residues. CDR3 region: CASSLLGTGKNSPLHF. As DNA, the CDR3 is TGTGCCAGCAGTTTACTCGGGACAGGGAAGAATTCACCCCTCCACTTT.

The rearrangement joins TRBV24-1 to TRBJ2-5; 8 positions match TRBD1. Germline assignment: CDR1 KGHDR and CDR2 SFDVKD. Losses at the gene ends were 1 base for V and 2 bases for J; bases not matched to a gene: 5. The CDR3 totals 16 residues. This chain's CDR3 is CATSDLGTGTQETQYF. The CDR3 bases are TGTGCCACCAGTGATTTAGGGACAGGCACTCAAGAGACCCAGTACTTC.

The V and J genes are TRBV1 and TRBJ1-1; TRBD1, the table's D call, was not compared with the DNA. TRBV1 represents a pseudogene. The CDR3 covers 17 residues. CDR3 protein: CTSSHRILGQRNTEAFF. The CDR3 DNA reads TGCACCAGCAGCCACCGCATCCTGGGACAGAGGAACACTGAAGCTTTCTTT.